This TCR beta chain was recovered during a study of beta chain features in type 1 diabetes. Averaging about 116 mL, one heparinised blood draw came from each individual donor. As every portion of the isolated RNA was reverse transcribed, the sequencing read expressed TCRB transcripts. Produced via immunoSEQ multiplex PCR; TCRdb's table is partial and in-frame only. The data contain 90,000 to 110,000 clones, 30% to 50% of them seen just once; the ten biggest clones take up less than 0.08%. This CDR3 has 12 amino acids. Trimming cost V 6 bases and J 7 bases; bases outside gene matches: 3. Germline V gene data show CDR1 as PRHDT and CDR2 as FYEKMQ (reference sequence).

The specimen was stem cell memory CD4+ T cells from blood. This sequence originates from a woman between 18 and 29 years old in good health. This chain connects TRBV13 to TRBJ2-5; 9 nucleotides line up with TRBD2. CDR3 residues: CASSRAGGTQYF. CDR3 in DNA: TGTGCCAGCAGTCGAGCGGGAGGGACCCAGTACTTC.